The source of this TCR beta chain is a study of blood T cell repertoires in COVID-19. After removal of 4 bases from V and 4 bases from J, the junction contained 9 bases not matched to a gene. The CDR3 has 15 residues. Per germline, CDR1 MGHRA and CDR2 YSYEKL. Sequenced by immunoSEQ multiplex PCR; TCRdb stores in-frame clones only, minus some. The sample lists 350,000 or so clones; more than 85% were seen once. This TCR derives from a woman under 40 who had recovered from COVID-19. The chain joins TRBV4-1 to TRBJ1-1; 7 bases map to TRBD1. The sample taken for sequencing was PBMCs or T cells enriched from blood (not recorded which). This CDR3 reads CASSPATTGFTEAFF. The CDR3 region has the DNA TGCGCCAGCAGCCCAGCAACGACAGGGTTCACTGAAGCTTTCTTT.